The subject of this entry is one T cell receptor beta chain. Its matching antigen is unknown. This sample is drawn from a study of T cell repertoires in cytomegalovirus infection. Whole-study context: The study used recently identified HLA-C-restricted and well-studied HLA-B-restricted CMV epitopes. Study results and caveats: Of the TCR beta families, the public ones yielded a cumulative frequency that identified carriers of CMV plus the relevant HLA. Across the ex vivo response, the dominant clonotypes were HLA-C-restricted CMV-specific TCR beta clonotypes.

TCRdb re-derived calls from the reads in MiXCR, one entry per CDR3 protein. The sample shows about 900,000 distinct CDR3 sequences, about a third of them seen only once. The CDR3 is 13 amino acids. The germline V gene has CDR1 SQVTM and CDR2 ANQGSEA. Trimming cost V 7 bases and J 4 bases, with 16 bases left between them. Specimen: cultured CD8+ T cells from PBMCs, collected from culture after CMV antigen stimulation. The chain joins TRBV29-1 to TRBJ1-1; D gene unclear. The receptor was isolated from a human donor in good health (CMV status not recorded). Some clones in this sample may be carry-over from other donors' samples. Here the CDR3 reads CSALAGMSTEAFF. The CDR3 DNA reads TGCAGCGCCTTGGCGGGGATGAGCACTGAAGCTTTCTTT.